The next 19 T cell receptor beta chains were all read from a single sample in a study of T cells in Graves' hyperthyroidism and ophthalmopathy. TCR beta CDR3 regions were amplified from RNA. A first-round RT-PCR of the TCR CDR3 used the HTBI primer set. TCRdb analysed the multiplex PCR reads with MiXCR anew, one entry per CDR3 protein. The sample consists of some 210,000 distinct CDR3 sequences, about 15% of them appearing once. The sample consisted of blood. All receptors derive from a man aged 50 to 59 with Graves' hyperthyroidism.

The rearrangement joins TRBV5-1 to TRBJ2-2, with a possible D match to TRBD1 (6 bases). Trimming cost V 0 bases and J 4 bases, with 16 bases left between them. The germline V gene encodes CDR1 SGHRS and CDR2 YFSETQ. The CDR3 totals 17 residues. For the CDR3, the DNA is TGCGCCAGCAGCTTGGGACTGAACCAGGGGAGCACCGGGGAGCTGTTTTTT. Translating gives CASSLGLNQGSTGELFF.

The chain couples TRBV27 to TRBJ2-7, with TRBD2 as a possible D gene (6 bases). V was cut by 4 bases and J by 0 bases, with 13 bases left in between. In germline, CDR1 is MNHEY, CDR2 SMNVEV (reference sequence). This CDR3 has 15 amino acids. The chain's CDR3 is CASSSLSGPSYEQYF. For the CDR3, the DNA is TGTGCCAGCAGTTCCCTCAGCGGGCCCTCCTACGAGCAGTACTTC.

This clonotype showed up many times. The chain links TRBV7-3 to TRBJ2-3, with TRBD2 as a possible D gene (7 bases). The germline V gene encodes CDR1 SGHTA and CDR2 FQGTGA. V was shortened by 4 bases and J by 4 bases, with 12 bases between the two germline ends. This CDR3 comprises 14 residues. The CDR3 DNA reads TGTGCCAGCAGCTGGGGCGGGGGCCCAGATACGCAGTATTTT. It yields the protein CASSWGGGPDTQYF.

V is TRBV20-1 and J is TRBJ2-1; TRBD2 matches 10 bases. Germline CDR1 reads DFQATT; CDR2 reads SNEGSKA (reference sequence). The CDR3 loop spans 14 amino acids. V was clipped by 4 bases and J by 2 bases; unmatched bases: 2. The DNA for the CDR3 is TGCAGTGCTATAGCGGGAGGTACCTACAATGAGCAGTTCTTC. Translation gives CSAIAGGTYNEQFF.

With respect to this clonotype: Relative to the germline gene, one junction end is altered; a read error may explain this. V gene TRBV7-3 combines with J gene TRBJ2-2; D is unresolved. The CDR3 consists of 14 residues. Germline assignment: CDR1 SGHTA and CDR2 FQGTGA. Here the CDR3 DNA reads TGTGCCAGCAGTCCTACAGCGAATACCGGGGAGCTGTTTTTT. Its protein product is CASSPTANTGELFF. The complete variable domain, with remaining parts taken from reference TRBV7-3 and TRBJ2-2, reads GAGVSQTPSNKVTEKGKYVELRCDPISGHTALYWYRQSLGQGPEFLIYFQGTGAADDSGLPNDRFFAVRPEGSVSTLKIQRTERGDSAVYLCASSPTANTGELFFGEGSRLTVL.

Ten or more counts support this clonotype. The rearrangement links TRBV30 to TRBJ1-2, with D possibly TRBD1 on 5 matching bases. The CDR3 runs to 14 residues. CDR1 is GTSNPN, CDR2 SVGIG, per germline (reference sequence). Trimming left V 4 bases short and J 3 bases short, with 15 bases between. CDR3 in DNA: TGTGCCTGGAATGCCGGGGGGACCCACTATGGCTACACCTTC. This codes for CAWNAGGTHYGYTF.

This clonotype occurred many times. The chain has TRBV5-1 and TRBJ2-3; tentatively, D is TRBD2 (6 bases). The ends were cut back, 3 bases at V and 0 bases at J, with 14 bases in the middle. Per the germline V gene, CDR1 is SGHRS and CDR2 is YFSETQ. The CDR3 extends over 16 amino acids. CDR3 DNA sequence: TGCGCCAGCAGCTCCGGGTTAGCGGAAAGCACAGATACGCAGTATTTT. It specifies CASSSGLAESTDTQYF. Full variable domain (outside the CDR3, taken from reference TRBV5-1 and TRBJ2-3): KAGVTQTPRYLIKTRGQQVTLSCSPISGHRSVSWYQQTPGQGLQFLFEYFSETQRNKGNFPGRFSGRQFSNSRSEMNVSTLELGDSALYLCASSSGLAESTDTQYFGPGTRLTVL.

This clonotype was seen a few times. CDR3: CASSYSGLVSSGANVLTF. The DNA of the CDR3 is TGTGCCAGCAGTTACTCTGGACTCGTCAGCTCTGGGGCCAACGTCCTGACTTTC. The chain recombines TRBV6-6 with TRBJ2-6, with D possibly being TRBD2 (5 bases). The CDR3 sequence is 18 residues long. The germline V and J ends were trimmed by 0 bases and 0 bases, with 12 bases remaining between them. The germline gives CDR1 MNHNY, CDR2 SVGAGI (reference sequence).

Ten or more counts support this clonotype. V usage is TRBV6-1 and J usage is TRBJ2-6; possible D gene TRBD2, 6 bases. Deletions cut 6 bases from V and 4 bases from J, with 10 bases between. The germline V gene has CDR1 MNHNS and CDR2 SASEGT. The length of the CDR3 is 14 residues. The CDR3 region is CASSGLSGANVLTF. The CDR3 bases are TGTGCCAGCAGCGGACTATCAGGGGCCAACGTCCTGACTTTC.

This clonotype has just a few counts. This chain uses TRBV25-1 with TRBJ1-6; D not resolved. Per germline, CDR1 MGHDK and CDR2 SYGVNS. Between the trimmed V and J ends, which lost 2 bases and 3 bases, there was a span of 11 bases. The CDR3 is 16 amino acids. The CDR3 DNA follows: TGTGCCAGCAGTGAAGAGGAGGCGCGCTATAATTCACCCCTCCACTTT. This gives the protein CASSEEEARYNSPLHF.

This clonotype was observed at least ten times. V is TRBV5-6 and J is TRBJ1-1; D may be TRBD1 (5 bases). Looked up from germline, CDR1 is SGHDT and CDR2 is YYEEEE. The V end lost 3 bases, the J end lost 1 base, and 19 bases lay between the germline ends. The CDR3 sequence is 17 residues long. CDR3 nucleotides: TGTGCCAGCAGCTGGTCCGGGACCCGAGGCCCGAACACTGAAGCTTTCTTT. Protein: CASSWSGTRGPNTEAFF.

This clonotype has more than one count but fewer than ten. The chain employs TRBV15 and TRBJ2-7; 10 bases match TRBD1. V trimming: 4 bases; J trimming: 1 base; junction bases outside the gene matches: 7. The CDR3 is 16 residues long. The germline V gene encodes CDR1 LNHNV and CDR2 YYDKDF (reference sequence). This CDR3 is CATSIQRTGGSYEQYF. The CDR3 DNA reads as TGTGCCACCAGCATCCAGAGGACAGGGGGGTCCTACGAGCAGTACTTC.

This rearrangement joins TRBV9 to TRBJ1-1; D ambiguous. Germline CDR1 and CDR2: SGDLS and YYNGEE. Trimming left V 0 bases short and J 2 bases short, with 5 bases between. The CDR3 runs to 13 residues. As DNA, the CDR3 is TGTGCCAGCAGCGTAGACGCCAACACTGAAGCTTTCTTT. It encodes CASSVDANTEAFF.

The chain has TRBV5-1 and TRBJ1-5; 8 nucleotides align to TRBD1. The J segment lost 3 bases and the V segment lost 2 bases, leaving 10 bases of the junction unmatched. This CDR3 has 17 residues. Germline V gene lookup returns CDR1 SGHRS and CDR2 YFSETQ. This CDR3 is CASSFGPQGGNNQPQHF. Written as DNA, the CDR3 is TGCGCCAGCAGCTTCGGCCCACAGGGGGGTAACAATCAGCCCCAGCATTTT.

This clonotype has a count of ten or more. The chain couples TRBV2 to TRBJ2-7, with 13 bases identical to TRBD2. V lost 4 bases, J lost 8 bases, and 8 bases stayed unmatched. The CDR3 loop spans 15 amino acids. Germline lookup yields CDR1 SNHLY and CDR2 FYNNEI. DNA of the CDR3: TGTGCCAGCAGTGGCGGACTAGCGGGGGCCATACAGCAGTACTTC. This gives the protein CASSGGLAGAIQQYF.

This clonotype was picked up many times. The chain employs TRBV11-2 and TRBJ2-3; 10 positions agree with TRBD2. The CDR3 consists of 15 residues. Losses at the gene ends were 4 bases for V and 3 bases for J; bases not matched to a gene: 4. Germline loops: CDR1 SGHAT, CDR2 FQNNGV. As DNA, the CDR3 is TGTGCCAGCAGCTGGAGTAGCGGGAGGACAGATACGCAGTATTTT. Encoded protein: CASSWSSGRTDTQYF.

In this sample, this clonotype turned up many times. This chain connects TRBV20-1 to TRBJ2-3; 12 positions agree with TRBD2. CDR3 length: 15 residues. V trimming: 4 bases; J trimming: 1 base; junction bases outside the gene matches: 3. Germline loops: CDR1 DFQATT, CDR2 SNEGSKA (reference sequence). CDR3 amino acids: CSAIRLAGGTDTQYF. CDR3 DNA: TGCAGTGCTATCCGACTAGCGGGAGGCACAGATACGCAGTATTTT.

This clonotype was counted a few times. The CDR3 sequence: CSASGGASYEQYF. The CDR3 DNA reads as TGCAGTGCTAGCGGAGGAGCTTCCTACGAGCAGTACTTC. The V gene is TRBV20-1, the J gene TRBJ2-7; D possibly corresponds to TRBD2 (5 bases). V was shortened by 3 bases and J by 1 base, with 10 bases between the two germline ends. The CDR3 is 13 residues long. Germline CDR1 and CDR2: DFQATT and SNEGSKA (reference sequence).

This clonotype showed up many times. The chain's CDR3 is CASSSRLDHNEQFF. DNA of the CDR3: TGTGCCAGCAGCTCGCGACTAGACCACAATGAGCAGTTCTTC. This chain joins TRBV7-9 and TRBJ2-1; a weak D match, TRBD2 (6 bases). Germline V gene sequence: CDR1 SEHNR, CDR2 FQNEAQ (reference sequence). V was cut by 4 bases and J by 5 bases, with 12 bases left in between. The CDR3 is made up of 14 amino acids.